These 26 T cell receptor beta chains were all obtained from the same sample, sequenced in a study of cytomegalovirus exposure and HLA in healthy donors. The study ran its PCR with 60 Vbeta and 13 Jbeta primers. The repertoire was sequenced with immunoSEQ multiplex PCR; TCRdb's copy has only in-frame clones and lacks some. The sample has fewer than 250,000 clones; around 79% are singletons. The sequencing sample was made of PBMCs. The source is a woman between 18 and 29 years old in good health and CMV-seronegative.

The chain carries TRBV6-5 and TRBJ2-7; tentative D call: TRBD2 (5 bases). The germline gives CDR1 MNHEY, CDR2 SVGAGI. The CDR3 runs 15 residues. V lost 0 bases and J lost 2, with 11 bases in between. CDR3 loop: CASSYSASNPYEQYF. The DNA of the CDR3 is TGTGCCAGCAGTTACTCAGCTAGCAATCCCTACGAGCAGTACTTC.

The gene calls are TRBV11-1 and TRBJ2-3, with D hard to call. The CDR3 sequence is 13 residues long. V lost 3 bases and J 2 bases, leaving 6 bases between the germline ends. Germline values: CDR1 SGHAT, CDR2 FQDESV (reference sequence). This CDR3 reads CASSFPHTDTQYF. The CDR3 region has the DNA TGTGCCAGCAGCTTCCCCCACACAGATACGCAGTATTTT.

V gene TRBV28 combines with J gene TRBJ1-2; TRBD1 agrees at 8 bases. With V trimmed by 1 base and J by 12 bases, 4 bases remained unmatched. The length of the CDR3 is 12 residues. The germline V gene has CDR1 MDHEN and CDR2 SYDVKM. The CDR3 DNA follows: TGTGCCAGCAGTTTATTGAAGACAGGGGACACCTTC. This sequence encodes CASSLLKTGDTF.

This chain joins TRBV4-1 and TRBJ1-6; 7 nucleotides line up with TRBD1. This CDR3 comprises 15 residues. Germline loops: CDR1 MGHRA, CDR2 YSYEKL. V was pared by 5 bases and J by 6 bases, with 7 bases of the junction left unmatched. CDR3 protein: CASSEGDRANSPLHF. The DNA of the CDR3 is TGCGCCAGCAGCGAAGGAGACAGGGCTAATTCACCCCTCCACTTT.

The chain links TRBV11-3 to TRBJ2-5; 7 bases match TRBD2. Trimming took 5 bases from V and 4 from J; bases not matched to a gene: 19. The CDR3 covers 18 residues. CDR1 and CDR2 from the germline V gene are SGHNT and YENEEA. Here the CDR3 reads CASSPGLVASWGPETQYF. Here the CDR3 DNA reads TGTGCCAGCAGCCCCGGACTAGTTGCGAGCTGGGGCCCAGAGACCCAGTACTTC.

This clone was observed once. The gene calls are TRBV18 and TRBJ2-2; 8 bases match TRBD2. Looked up from germline, CDR1 is KGHSH and CDR2 is LQKENI. The trim removed 4 bases at V and 3 bases at J, leaving 4 bases unmatched. The CDR3 extends over 15 amino acids. The CDR3 region has the DNA TGTGCCAGCTCACTAGCGGGACAAGACACCGGGGAGCTGTTTTTT. It codes for CASSLAGQDTGELFF.

V usage is TRBV30 and J usage is TRBJ2-1, with 8 bases aligning to TRBD1. This CDR3 is 18 amino acids long. Germline trimming cut 5 bases from V and 5 bases from J; bases unmatched to any gene: 20. Germline assignment: CDR1 GTSNPN and CDR2 SVGIG (reference sequence). The CDR3 region is CAWAKGQAGSKTNNEQFF. In DNA, the CDR3 is TGTGCCTGGGCCAAGGGACAGGCCGGATCAAAGACAAACAATGAGCAGTTCTTC.

This clone was seen a few times. V and J are TRBV25-1 and TRBJ1-1; D not certain. CDR3 length: 15 amino acids. The V end was cut by 3 bases, the J end by 1 base, with 12 bases between. Germline-derived CDR1 and CDR2 are MGHDK and SYGVNS. DNA for the CDR3: TGTGCCAGCAGTGACCCAAATTCAGGGAACACTGAAGCTTTCTTT. It is translated as CASSDPNSGNTEAFF.

There are a few counts of this clone. Other nucleotide sequences from this sample produce the same CDR3. The chain joins TRBV5-1 to TRBJ2-1; the match to TRBD1 covers 10 bases. The CDR3 runs to 15 residues. J gave up 2 bases and V 2 bases, and 1 base lay outside the gene matches. Germline V lookup: CDR1 SGHRS, CDR2 YFSETQ. The CDR3: CASSLGQGAYNEQFF. In DNA, the CDR3 is TGCGCCAGCAGCTTAGGACAGGGGGCCTACAATGAGCAGTTCTTC.

The chain couples TRBV28 to TRBJ2-2; D is possibly TRBD2 (6 bases). V was cut by 4 bases and J by 4 bases, with 10 bases left in between. The CDR3 length is 14 residues. Germline V gene sequence: CDR1 MDHEN, CDR2 SYDVKM. Here the CDR3 reads CASSSVGGTGELFF. DNA for the CDR3: TGTGCCAGCAGTTCCGTGGGGGGCACCGGGGAGCTGTTTTTT. The whole variable domain, filled in from reference TRBV28 and TRBJ2-2, reads DVKVTQSSRYLVKRTGEKVFLECVQDMDHENMFWYRQDPGLGLRLIYFSYDVKMKEKGDIPEGYSVSREKKERFSLILESASTNQTSMYLCASSSVGGTGELFFGEGSRLTVL.

The V and J genes are TRBV5-3 and TRBJ1-5; D uncertain. TRBV5-3 belongs to the ORF category, with a function that is uncertain. The ends were cut back, 0 bases at V and 7 bases at J, with 8 bases in the middle. The CDR3 contains 13 residues. The CDR3 loop reads CARSLAEEQPQHF. The CDR3 DNA reads TGTGCCAGAAGCTTGGCCGAGGAGCAGCCCCAGCATTTT.

The rearrangement joins TRBV7-2 to TRBJ1-5; maybe TRBD1 (6 bases). Germline loops: CDR1 SGHTA, CDR2 FQGNSA. The CDR3 sequence is 16 residues long. Deletions cut 1 base from V and 2 bases from J, with 12 bases between. The CDR3 spells CASSLVGGGGNQPQHF. The CDR3 DNA reads as TGTGCCAGCAGCTTAGTAGGCGGGGGCGGCAATCAGCCCCAGCATTTT.

This clone was observed a handful of times. The chain recombines TRBV5-1 with TRBJ2-2; 8 bases agree with TRBD1. CDR3 size: 19 residues. Germline-derived CDR1 and CDR2 are SGHRS and YFSETQ. V shed 4 bases, J shed 6 bases, and the junction held 20 bases outside the gene matches. CDR3 nucleotides: TGCGCCAGCAGCCCAGGACAGGGTATGTGGGGTCACAACGCCGGGGAGCTGTTTTTT. Protein sequence: CASSPGQGMWGHNAGELFF.

V is TRBV28 and J is TRBJ2-1; TRBD2 agrees at 15 bases. CDR1 and CDR2 from the germline V gene are MDHEN and SYDVKM. The length of the CDR3 is 17 residues. The junction had 7 bases not matched to a gene; V was cut back by 6 bases and J by 4 bases. In DNA, the CDR3 is TGTGCCAGCAGCTTCCGGACTAGCGGGAGGGCTTACAATGAGCAGTTCTTC. It yields the protein CASSFRTSGRAYNEQFF.

The chain uses TRBV28 and TRBJ1-5; D unresolved. Germline assignment: CDR1 MDHEN and CDR2 SYDVKM. Trimming left V 7 bases short and J 4 bases short, with 14 bases between. The CDR3 extends over 14 amino acids. CDR3 loop: CASTSSQSNQPQHF. As DNA, the CDR3 is TGTGCCAGCACCTCTTCACAGTCTAATCAGCCCCAGCATTTT. Using reference TRBV28 and TRBJ1-5 for the parts outside the CDR3, the full variable domain is DVKVTQSSRYLVKRTGEKVFLECVQDMDHENMFWYRQDPGLGLRLIYFSYDVKMKEKGDIPEGYSVSREKKERFSLILESASTNQTSMYLCASTSSQSNQPQHFGDGTRLSIL.

The V and J genes are TRBV7-9 and TRBJ1-2; 9 bases agree with TRBD1. The V gene's germline CDR1 is SEHNR and CDR2 FQNEAQ (reference sequence). CDR3 length equals 14 residues. With 5 bases clipped from V and 3 bases from J, the junction kept 4 bases outside the gene matches. The CDR3: CASSPGTGYYGYTF. DNA of the CDR3: TGTGCCAGCAGCCCGGGGACAGGGTACTATGGCTACACCTTC.

This clone was counted once. This chain uses TRBV7-8 with TRBJ1-1, with TRBD1 identical over 9 bases. Germline V CDR1 and CDR2: SGHVS, FQNEAQ. This CDR3 is built from 15 residues. Unmatched junction bases numbered 5, after V lost 5 bases and J lost 1 base. CDR3 residues: CASSIGTGKNTEAFF. The CDR3 coding sequence is TGTGCCAGCAGCATAGGGACAGGGAAGAACACTGAAGCTTTCTTT.

V gene TRBV27 combines with J gene TRBJ1-1; D gene ambiguous. The germline CDR1 and CDR2 sequences are MNHEY and SMNVEV (reference sequence). CDR3 length equals 16 residues. With 0 bases removed from V and 0 bases from J, the gap between germline ends came to 11 bases. Here the CDR3 reads CASSLSPDGMNTEAFF. The DNA of the CDR3 is TGTGCCAGCAGTTTATCTCCGGACGGGATGAACACTGAAGCTTTCTTT.

The chain is built from TRBV27 and TRBJ1-1; possible D gene TRBD1, 6 bases. Germline values: CDR1 MNHEY, CDR2 SMNVEV (reference sequence). The CDR3 runs to 13 residues. The V gene lost 5 bases and the J gene lost 6 bases, with 13 bases spanning the gap. The CDR3 coding sequence is TGTGCCAGCAGTCTCAGGGGTATCCCTGAAGCTTTCTTT. As protein: CASSLRGIPEAFF.

The rearrangement joins TRBV6-6 to TRBJ2-1, with 9 nucleotides matching TRBD1. The CDR3 spans 15 residues. Germline CDR1 reads MNHNY; CDR2 reads SVGAGI (reference sequence). V shed 2 bases, J shed 10 bases, and the junction held 9 bases outside the gene matches. The CDR3 spells CASSYPGQGHLEQFF. The DNA of the CDR3 is TGTGCCAGCAGTTACCCCGGACAGGGGCACTTAGAGCAGTTCTTC.

The rearrangement links TRBV7-9 to TRBJ1-1, with no clear D. There are 14 residues in the CDR3. Germline V gene data show CDR1 as SEHNR and CDR2 as FQNEAQ (reference sequence). Deletions cut 3 bases from V and 0 bases from J, with 8 bases between. CDR3 loop: CASSLNSMNTEAFF. CDR3 coding DNA: TGTGCCAGCAGCTTGAACAGCATGAACACTGAAGCTTTCTTT.

The genes are TRBV11-2 and TRBJ2-7; possibly TRBD1 for D (5 bases). Germline values: CDR1 SGHAT, CDR2 FQNNGV. Between the trimmed V and J ends, which lost 3 bases and 2 bases, there was a span of 14 bases. The CDR3 has 15 amino acids. CDR3: CASSFTLDKPYEQYF. CDR3 DNA: TGTGCCAGCAGCTTTACTTTGGACAAACCCTACGAGCAGTACTTC.

The chain is built from TRBV19 and TRBJ2-5; possible D gene TRBD2, 5 bases. The CDR3 sequence is 15 residues long. Per the germline V gene, CDR1 is LNHDA and CDR2 is SQIVND (reference sequence). The ends were cut back, 4 bases at V and 5 bases at J, with 17 bases in the middle. CDR3 loop: CASSRLGERTETQYF. The CDR3 bases are TGTGCCAGTAGTAGGTTGGGAGAGCGTACGGAGACCCAGTACTTC.

The gene calls are TRBV18 and TRBJ2-7; 9 positions agree with TRBD1. J gave up 0 bases and V 2 bases, and 11 bases lay outside the gene matches. This CDR3 is 18 amino acids long. Germline loops: CDR1 KGHSH, CDR2 LQKENI. The CDR3 spells CASSPVPPGQGYSYEQYF. The CDR3, as DNA: TGTGCCAGCTCACCAGTACCTCCGGGACAGGGATACTCCTACGAGCAGTACTTC.

This chain uses TRBV27 with TRBJ1-2; D unresolved. The length of the CDR3 is 13 residues. V lost 4 bases and J 8 bases, leaving 14 bases between the germline ends. Germline values: CDR1 MNHEY, CDR2 SMNVEV (reference sequence). DNA of the CDR3: TGTGCCAGCAGTTCGCCGGTGATCCGGGGCTACACCTTC. Its translation is CASSSPVIRGYTF.

The chain carries TRBV5-1 and TRBJ1-4; tentatively, D is TRBD1 (6 bases). Germline V lookup: CDR1 SGHRS, CDR2 YFSETQ. V dropped 1 base and J dropped 7 bases, with 20 bases sitting between them. The CDR3 has 17 amino acids. The CDR3, as DNA: TGCGCCAGCAGCTTGTTAAGCCTGACAGGTGGATCTGAAAAACTGTTTTTT. It codes for CASSLLSLTGGSEKLFF.